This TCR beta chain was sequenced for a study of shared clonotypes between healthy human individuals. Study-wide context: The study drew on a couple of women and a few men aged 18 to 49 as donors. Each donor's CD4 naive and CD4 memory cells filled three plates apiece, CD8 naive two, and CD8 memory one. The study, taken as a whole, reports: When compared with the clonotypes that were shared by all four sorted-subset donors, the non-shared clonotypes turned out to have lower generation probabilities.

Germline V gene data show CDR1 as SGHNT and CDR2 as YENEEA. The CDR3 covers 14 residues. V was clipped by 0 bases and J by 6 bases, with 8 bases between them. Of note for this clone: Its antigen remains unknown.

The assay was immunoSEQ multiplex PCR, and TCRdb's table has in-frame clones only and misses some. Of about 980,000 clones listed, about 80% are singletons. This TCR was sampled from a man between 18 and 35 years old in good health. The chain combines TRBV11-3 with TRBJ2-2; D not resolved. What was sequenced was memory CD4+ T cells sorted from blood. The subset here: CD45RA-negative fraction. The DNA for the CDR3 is TGTGCCAGCAGCTTAGATGGAAGTTCCGGGGAGCTGTTTTTT. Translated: CASSLDGSSGELFF.